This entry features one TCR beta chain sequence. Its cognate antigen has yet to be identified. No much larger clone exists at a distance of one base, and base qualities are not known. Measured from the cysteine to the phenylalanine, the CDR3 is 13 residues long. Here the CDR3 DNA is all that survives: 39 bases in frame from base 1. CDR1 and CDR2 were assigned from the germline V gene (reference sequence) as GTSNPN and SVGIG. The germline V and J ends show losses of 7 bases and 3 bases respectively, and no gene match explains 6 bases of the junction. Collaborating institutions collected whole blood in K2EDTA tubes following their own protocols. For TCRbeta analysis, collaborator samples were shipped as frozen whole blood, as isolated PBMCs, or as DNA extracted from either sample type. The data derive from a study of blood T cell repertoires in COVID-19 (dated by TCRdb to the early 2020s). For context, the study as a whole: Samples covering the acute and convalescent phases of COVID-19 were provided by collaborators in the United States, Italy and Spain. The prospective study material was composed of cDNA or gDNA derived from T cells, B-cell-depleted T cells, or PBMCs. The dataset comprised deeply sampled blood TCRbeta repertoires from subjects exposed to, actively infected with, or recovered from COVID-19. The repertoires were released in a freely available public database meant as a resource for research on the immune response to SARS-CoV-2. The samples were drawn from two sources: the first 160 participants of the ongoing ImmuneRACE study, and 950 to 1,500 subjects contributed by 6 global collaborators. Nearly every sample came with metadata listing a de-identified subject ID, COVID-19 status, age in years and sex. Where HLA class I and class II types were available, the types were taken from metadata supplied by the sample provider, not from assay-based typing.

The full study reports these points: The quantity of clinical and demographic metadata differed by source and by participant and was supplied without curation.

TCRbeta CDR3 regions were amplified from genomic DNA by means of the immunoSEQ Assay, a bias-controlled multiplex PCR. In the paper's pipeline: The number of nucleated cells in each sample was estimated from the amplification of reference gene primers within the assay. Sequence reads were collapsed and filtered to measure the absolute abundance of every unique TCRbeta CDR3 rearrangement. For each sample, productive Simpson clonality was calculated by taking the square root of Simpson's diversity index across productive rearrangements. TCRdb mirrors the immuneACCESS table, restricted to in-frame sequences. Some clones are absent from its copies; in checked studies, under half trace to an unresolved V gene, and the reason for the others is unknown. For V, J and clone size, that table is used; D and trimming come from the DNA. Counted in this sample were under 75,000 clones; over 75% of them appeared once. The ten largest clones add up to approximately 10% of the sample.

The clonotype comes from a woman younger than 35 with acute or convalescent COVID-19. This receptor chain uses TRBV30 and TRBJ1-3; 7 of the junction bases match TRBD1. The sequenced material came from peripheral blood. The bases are TGTGCCTTTTACAGGGGTTTTGGAAACACCATATATTTT. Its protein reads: CAFYRGFGNTIYF.